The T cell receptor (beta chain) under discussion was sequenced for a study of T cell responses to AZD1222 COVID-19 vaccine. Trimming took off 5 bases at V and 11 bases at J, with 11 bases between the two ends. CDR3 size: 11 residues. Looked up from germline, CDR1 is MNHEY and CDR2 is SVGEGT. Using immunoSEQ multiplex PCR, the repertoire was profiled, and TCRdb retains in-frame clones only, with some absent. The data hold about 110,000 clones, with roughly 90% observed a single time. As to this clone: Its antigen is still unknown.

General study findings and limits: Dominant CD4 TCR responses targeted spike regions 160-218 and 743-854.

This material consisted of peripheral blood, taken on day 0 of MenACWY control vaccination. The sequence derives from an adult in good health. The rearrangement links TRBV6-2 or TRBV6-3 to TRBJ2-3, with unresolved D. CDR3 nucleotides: TGTGCCAGCAGTGACGGGTCCGAGCAGTATTTT. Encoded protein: CASSDGSEQYF.